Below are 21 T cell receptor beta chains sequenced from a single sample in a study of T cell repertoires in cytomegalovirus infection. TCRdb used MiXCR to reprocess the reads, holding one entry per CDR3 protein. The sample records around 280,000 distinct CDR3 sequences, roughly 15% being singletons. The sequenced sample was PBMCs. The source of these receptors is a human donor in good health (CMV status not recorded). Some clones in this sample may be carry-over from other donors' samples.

The CDR3 loop is CSSIGAQGPDTQYF. CDR3 nucleotides: TGCAGCTCTATTGGGGCCCAGGGGCCAGATACGCAGTATTTT. The rearrangement joins TRBV29-1 to TRBJ2-3, with D perhaps TRBD1 (6 bases). The CDR3 runs 14 residues. CDR1 and CDR2 (germline): SQVTM, ANQGSEA. The V gene lost 8 bases and the J gene lost 4 bases, with 19 bases spanning the gap.

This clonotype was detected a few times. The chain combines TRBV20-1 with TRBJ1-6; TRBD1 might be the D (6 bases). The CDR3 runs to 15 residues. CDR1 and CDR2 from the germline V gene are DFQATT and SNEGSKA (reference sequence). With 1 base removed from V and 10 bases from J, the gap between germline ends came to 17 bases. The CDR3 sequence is CSARGEGGRASPLHF. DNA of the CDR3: TGCAGTGCTAGAGGGGAGGGGGGGCGAGCCTCACCCCTCCACTTT.

CDR3 sequence (DNA): TGTGCCAGCAGCCCGCGGGGCTCCCTCCTCGAGCAGTACTTC. Amino acid sequence: CASSPRGSLLEQYF. This rearrangement joins TRBV9 to TRBJ2-7; possible D gene TRBD2, 6 bases. V was shortened by 4 bases and J by 6 bases, with 17 bases between the two germline ends. From germline, CDR1 is SGDLS and CDR2 YYNGEE. CDR3 length equals 14 residues.

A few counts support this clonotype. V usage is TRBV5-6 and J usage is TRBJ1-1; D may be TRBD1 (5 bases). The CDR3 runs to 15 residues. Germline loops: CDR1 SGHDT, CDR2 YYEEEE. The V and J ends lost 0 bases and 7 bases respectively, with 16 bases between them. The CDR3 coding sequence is TGTGCCAGCAGCTTGGAGGTTCGGGGACTTGGTGAAGCTTTCTTT. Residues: CASSLEVRGLGEAFF.

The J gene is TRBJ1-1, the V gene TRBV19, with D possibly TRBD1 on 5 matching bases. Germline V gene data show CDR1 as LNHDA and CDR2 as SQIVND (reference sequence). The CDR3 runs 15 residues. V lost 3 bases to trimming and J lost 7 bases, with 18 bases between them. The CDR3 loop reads CASSITGTLLHEAFF. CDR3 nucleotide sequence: TGTGCCAGTAGTATTACAGGCACCCTTCTTCATGAAGCTTTCTTT. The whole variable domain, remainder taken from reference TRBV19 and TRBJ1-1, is DGGITQSPKYLFRKEGQNVTLSCEQNLNHDAMYWYRQDPGQGLRLIYYSQIVNDFQKGDIAEGYSVSREKKESFPLTVTSAQKNPTAFYLCASSITGTLLHEAFFGQGTRLTVV.

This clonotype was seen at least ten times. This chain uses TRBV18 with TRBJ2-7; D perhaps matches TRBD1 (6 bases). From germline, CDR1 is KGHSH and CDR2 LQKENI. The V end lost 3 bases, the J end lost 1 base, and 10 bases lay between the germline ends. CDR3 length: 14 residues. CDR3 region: CASSPYRDSYEQYF. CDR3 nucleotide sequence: TGTGCCAGCTCACCCTACAGGGATTCCTACGAGCAGTACTTC.

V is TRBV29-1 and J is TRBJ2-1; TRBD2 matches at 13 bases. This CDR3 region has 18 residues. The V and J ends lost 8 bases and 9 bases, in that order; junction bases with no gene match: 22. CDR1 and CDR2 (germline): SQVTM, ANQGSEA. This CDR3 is CSILTGITTSGRAGEQFF. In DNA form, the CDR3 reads TGCAGCATATTAACAGGGATTACAACTAGCGGGAGGGCCGGTGAGCAGTTCTTC.

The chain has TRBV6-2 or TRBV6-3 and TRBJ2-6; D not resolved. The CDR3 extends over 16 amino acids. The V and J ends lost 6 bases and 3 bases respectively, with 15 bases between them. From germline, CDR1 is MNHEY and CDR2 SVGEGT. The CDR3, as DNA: TGTGCCAGCAGAATGCACACAACGGGTGGGGCCAACGTCCTGACTTTC. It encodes CASRMHTTGGANVLTF.

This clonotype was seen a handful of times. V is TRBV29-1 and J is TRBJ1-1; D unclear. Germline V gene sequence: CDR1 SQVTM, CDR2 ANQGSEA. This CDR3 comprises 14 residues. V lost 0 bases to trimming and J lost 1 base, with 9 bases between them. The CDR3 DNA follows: TGCAGCGTTGAAGACTGGAGCCGGAACACTGAAGCTTTCTTT. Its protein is CSVEDWSRNTEAFF.

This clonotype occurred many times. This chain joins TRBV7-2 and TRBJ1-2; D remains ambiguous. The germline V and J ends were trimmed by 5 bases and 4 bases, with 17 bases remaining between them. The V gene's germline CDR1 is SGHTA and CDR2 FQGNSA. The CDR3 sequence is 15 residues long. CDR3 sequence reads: CASSTYRDLVYGYTF. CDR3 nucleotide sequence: TGTGCCAGCAGCACGTACCGGGATTTAGTCTATGGCTACACCTTC.

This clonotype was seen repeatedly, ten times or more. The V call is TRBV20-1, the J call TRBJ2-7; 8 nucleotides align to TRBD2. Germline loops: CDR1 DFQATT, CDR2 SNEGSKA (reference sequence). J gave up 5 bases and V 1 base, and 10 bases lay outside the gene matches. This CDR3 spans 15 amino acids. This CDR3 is CSARVVGGRIDEQYF. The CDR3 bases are TGCAGTGCTAGAGTGGTCGGCGGGAGGATCGACGAGCAGTACTTC.

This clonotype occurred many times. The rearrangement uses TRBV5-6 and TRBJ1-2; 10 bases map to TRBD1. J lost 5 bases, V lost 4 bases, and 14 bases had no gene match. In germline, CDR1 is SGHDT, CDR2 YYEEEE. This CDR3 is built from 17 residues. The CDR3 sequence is CASSATRRDRGGYGYTF. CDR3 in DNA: TGTGCCAGCAGCGCCACCCGCCGGGACAGGGGTGGTTATGGCTACACCTTC.

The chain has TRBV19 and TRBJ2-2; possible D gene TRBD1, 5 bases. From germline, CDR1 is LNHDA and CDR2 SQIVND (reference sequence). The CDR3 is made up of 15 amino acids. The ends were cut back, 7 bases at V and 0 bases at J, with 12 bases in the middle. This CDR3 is CASTRDSSNTGELFF. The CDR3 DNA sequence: TGTGCCAGTACTCGAGACAGTTCGAACACCGGGGAGCTGTTTTTT.

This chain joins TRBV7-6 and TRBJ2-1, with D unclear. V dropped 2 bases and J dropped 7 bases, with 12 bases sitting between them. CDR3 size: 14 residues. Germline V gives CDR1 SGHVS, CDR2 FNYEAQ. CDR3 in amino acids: CASSLFKGPNEQFF. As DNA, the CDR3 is TGTGCCAGCAGCTTATTTAAAGGACCGAATGAGCAGTTCTTC.

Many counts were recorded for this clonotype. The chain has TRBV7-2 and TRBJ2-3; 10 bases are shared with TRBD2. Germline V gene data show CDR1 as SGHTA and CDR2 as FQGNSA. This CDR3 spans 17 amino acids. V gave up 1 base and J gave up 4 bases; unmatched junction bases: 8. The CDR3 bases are TGTGCCAGCAGCTTAGATAGGGTAGCGGGAGGTGCAGATACGCAGTATTTT. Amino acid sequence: CASSLDRVAGGADTQYF.

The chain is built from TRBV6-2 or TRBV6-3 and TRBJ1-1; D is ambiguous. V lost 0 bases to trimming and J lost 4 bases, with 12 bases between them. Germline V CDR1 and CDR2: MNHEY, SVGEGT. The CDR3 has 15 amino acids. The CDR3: CASSYSSSTPTEAFF. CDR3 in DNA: TGTGCCAGCAGTTACTCTAGCAGTACCCCCACTGAAGCTTTCTTT.

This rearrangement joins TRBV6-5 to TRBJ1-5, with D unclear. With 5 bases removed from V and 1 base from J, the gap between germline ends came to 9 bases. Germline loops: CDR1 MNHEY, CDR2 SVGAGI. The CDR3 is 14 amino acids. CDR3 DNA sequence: TGTGCCAGCAGTCCACCCGGGAGCAATCAGCCCCAGCATTTT. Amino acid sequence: CASSPPGSNQPQHF.

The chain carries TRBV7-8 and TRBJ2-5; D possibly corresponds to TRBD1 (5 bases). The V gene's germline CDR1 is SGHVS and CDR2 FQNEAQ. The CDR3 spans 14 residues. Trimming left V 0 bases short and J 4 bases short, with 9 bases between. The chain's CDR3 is CASSLAWGGETQYF. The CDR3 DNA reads TGTGCCAGCAGCTTAGCTTGGGGCGGAGAGACCCAGTACTTC.

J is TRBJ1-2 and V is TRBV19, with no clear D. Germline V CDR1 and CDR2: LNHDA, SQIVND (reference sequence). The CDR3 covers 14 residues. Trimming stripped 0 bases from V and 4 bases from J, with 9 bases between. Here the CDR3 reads CASSIDPVSYGYTF. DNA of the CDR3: TGTGCCAGTAGTATAGACCCAGTGAGCTATGGCTACACCTTC.

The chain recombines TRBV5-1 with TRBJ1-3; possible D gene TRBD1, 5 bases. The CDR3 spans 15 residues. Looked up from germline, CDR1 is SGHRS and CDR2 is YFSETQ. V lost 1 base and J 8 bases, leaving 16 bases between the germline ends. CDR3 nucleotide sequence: TGCGCCAGCAGCTTGACAGGAGAACTCGGAGACACCATATATTTT. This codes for CASSLTGELGDTIYF. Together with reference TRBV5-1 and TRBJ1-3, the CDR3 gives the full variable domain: KAGVTQTPRYLIKTRGQQVTLSCSPISGHRSVSWYQQTPGQGLQFLFEYFSETQRNKGNFPGRFSGRQFSNSRSEMNVSTLELGDSALYLCASSLTGELGDTIYFGEGSWLTVV.

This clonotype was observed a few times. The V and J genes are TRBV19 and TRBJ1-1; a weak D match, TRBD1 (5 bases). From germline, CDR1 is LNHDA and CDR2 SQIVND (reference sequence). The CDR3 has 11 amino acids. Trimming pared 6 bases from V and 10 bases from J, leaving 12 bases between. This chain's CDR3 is CASSLRAGAFF. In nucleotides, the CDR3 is TGTGCCAGTAGCCTCAGGGCGGGAGCTTTCTTT.